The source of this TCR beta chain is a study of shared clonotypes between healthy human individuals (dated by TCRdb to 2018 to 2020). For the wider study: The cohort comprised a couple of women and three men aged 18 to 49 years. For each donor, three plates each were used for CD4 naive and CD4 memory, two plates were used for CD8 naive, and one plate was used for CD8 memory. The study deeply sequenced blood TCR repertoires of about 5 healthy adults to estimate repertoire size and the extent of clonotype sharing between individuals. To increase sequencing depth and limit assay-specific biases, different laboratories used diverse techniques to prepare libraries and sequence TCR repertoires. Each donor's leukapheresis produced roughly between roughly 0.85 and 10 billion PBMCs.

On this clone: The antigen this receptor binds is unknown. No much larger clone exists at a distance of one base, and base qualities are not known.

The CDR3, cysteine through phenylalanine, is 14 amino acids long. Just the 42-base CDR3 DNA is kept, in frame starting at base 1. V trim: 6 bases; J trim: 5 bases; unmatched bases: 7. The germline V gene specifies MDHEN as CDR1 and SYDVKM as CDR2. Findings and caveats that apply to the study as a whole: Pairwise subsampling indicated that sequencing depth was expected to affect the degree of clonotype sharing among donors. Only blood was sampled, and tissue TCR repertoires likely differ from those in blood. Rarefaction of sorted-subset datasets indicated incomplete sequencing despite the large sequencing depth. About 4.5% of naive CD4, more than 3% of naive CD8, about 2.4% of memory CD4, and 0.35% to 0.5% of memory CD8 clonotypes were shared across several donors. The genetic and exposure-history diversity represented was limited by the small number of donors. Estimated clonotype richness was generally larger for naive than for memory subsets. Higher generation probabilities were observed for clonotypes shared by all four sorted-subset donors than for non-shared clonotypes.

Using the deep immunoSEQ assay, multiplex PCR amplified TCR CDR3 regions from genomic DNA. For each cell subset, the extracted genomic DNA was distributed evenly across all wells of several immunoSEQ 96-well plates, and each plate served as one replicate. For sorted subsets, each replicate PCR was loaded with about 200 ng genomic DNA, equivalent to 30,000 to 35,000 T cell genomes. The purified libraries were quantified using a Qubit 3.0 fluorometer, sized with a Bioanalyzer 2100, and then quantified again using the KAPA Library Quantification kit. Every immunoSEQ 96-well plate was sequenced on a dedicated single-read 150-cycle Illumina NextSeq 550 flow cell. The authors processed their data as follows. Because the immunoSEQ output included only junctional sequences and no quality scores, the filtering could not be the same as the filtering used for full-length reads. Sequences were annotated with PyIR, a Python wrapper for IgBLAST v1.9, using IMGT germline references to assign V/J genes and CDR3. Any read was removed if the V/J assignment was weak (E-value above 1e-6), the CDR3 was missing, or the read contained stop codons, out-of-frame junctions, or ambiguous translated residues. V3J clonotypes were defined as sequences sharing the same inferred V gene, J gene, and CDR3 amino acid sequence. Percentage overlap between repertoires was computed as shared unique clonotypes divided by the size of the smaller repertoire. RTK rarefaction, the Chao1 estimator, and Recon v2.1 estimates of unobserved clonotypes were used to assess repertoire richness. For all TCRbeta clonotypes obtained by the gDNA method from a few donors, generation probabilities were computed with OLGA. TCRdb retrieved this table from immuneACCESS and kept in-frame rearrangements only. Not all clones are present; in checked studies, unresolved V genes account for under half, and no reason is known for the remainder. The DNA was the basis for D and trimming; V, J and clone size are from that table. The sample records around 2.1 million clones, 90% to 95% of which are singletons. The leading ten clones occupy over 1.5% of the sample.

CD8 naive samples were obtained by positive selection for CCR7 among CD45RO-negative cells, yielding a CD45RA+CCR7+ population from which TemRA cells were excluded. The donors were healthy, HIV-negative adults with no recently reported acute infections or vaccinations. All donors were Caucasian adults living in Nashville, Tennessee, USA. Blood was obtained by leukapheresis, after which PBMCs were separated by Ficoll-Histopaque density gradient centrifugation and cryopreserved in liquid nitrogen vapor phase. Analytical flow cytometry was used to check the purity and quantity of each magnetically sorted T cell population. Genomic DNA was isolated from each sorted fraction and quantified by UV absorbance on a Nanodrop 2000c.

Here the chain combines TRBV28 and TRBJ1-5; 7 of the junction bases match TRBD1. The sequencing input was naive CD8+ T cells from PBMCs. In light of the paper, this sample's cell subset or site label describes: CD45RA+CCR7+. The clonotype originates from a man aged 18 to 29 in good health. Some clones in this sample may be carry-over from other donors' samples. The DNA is TGTGCCAGCAGCCAGAGACAGGGCGATCAGCCCCAGCATTTT. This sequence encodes CASSQRQGDQPQHF.